This T cell receptor beta chain was identified during a study of T-cell reconstitution after alpha-beta-depleted transplantation in children. This clonotype was seen at least ten times. TCRbeta library construction was performed incorporating unique molecular identifiers. TCRdb reprocessed the PCR reads via MiXCR and lists one record per CDR3 protein. This table has a few hundred thousand distinct CDR3 sequences, more than 20% appearing once. The CDR3 is made up of 14 amino acids. J lost 5 bases, V lost 4 bases, and 7 bases had no gene match. The V gene's germline CDR1 is SGHRS and CDR2 YFSETQ. The gene calls are TRBV5-1 and TRBJ2-5; TRBD1 aligns across 8 bases. This TCR was sampled from a boy under two years old with Wiskott-Aldrich syndrome, due to receive a stem cell transplant. Sequencing used PBMCs, obtained before TCRalphabeta/CD19-depleted stem cell transplant. The DNA for the CDR3 is TGCGCCAGCAGCGCCAGACAGGGGCGGGAGACCCAGTACTTC. It codes for CASSARQGRETQYF.